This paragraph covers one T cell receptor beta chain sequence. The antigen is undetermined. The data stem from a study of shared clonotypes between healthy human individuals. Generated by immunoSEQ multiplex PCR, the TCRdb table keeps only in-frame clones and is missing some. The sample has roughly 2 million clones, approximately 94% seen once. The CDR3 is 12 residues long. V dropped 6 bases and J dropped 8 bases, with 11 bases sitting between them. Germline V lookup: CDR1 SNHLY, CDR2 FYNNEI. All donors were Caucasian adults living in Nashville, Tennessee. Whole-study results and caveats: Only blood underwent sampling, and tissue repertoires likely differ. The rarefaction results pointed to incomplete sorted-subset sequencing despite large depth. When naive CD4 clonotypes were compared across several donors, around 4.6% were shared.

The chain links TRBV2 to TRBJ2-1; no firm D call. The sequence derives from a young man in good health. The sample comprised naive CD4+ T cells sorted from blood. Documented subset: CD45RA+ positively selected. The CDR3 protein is CASSEVGYEQFF. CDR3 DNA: TGTGCCAGCAGCGAGGTGGGCTATGAGCAGTTCTTC.